These 32 T cell receptor beta chains share one sample of origin, sequenced in a study of response to subunit inactivated influenza vaccine. TCRdb recomputed calls from the RT-PCR reads with MiXCR, one row per CDR3 protein. The sample shows over 800,000 distinct CDR3 sequences, about 20% of them seen only once. This specimen consisted of PBMCs from blood, obtained around 5 days after vaccination. The receptors were sampled from a man aged 50 to 59 who received an inactivated influenza vaccine.

This clonotype was observed at least ten times. The rearrangement joins TRBV5-1 to TRBJ2-7; 7 bases map to TRBD1. Losses at the gene ends were 5 bases for V and 1 base for J; bases not matched to a gene: 9. Germline-derived CDR1 and CDR2 are SGHRS and YFSETQ. This CDR3 is built from 15 residues. CDR3 amino acids: CASSYTGTASYEQYF. CDR3 DNA: TGCGCCAGCAGTTATACCGGGACAGCTTCCTACGAGCAGTACTTC.

This clonotype was observed a handful of times. The rearrangement uses TRBV7-2 and TRBJ2-7; 9 bases are a match to TRBD2. CDR1 is SGHTA and CDR2 is FQGNSA in the germline V gene. After removal of 2 bases from V and 7 bases from J, the junction contained 9 bases not matched to a gene. The CDR3 contains 15 residues. CDR3 residues: CASSLLAGQPEEQYF. For the CDR3, the DNA is TGTGCCAGCAGCTTACTAGCGGGACAACCTGAGGAGCAGTACTTC.

This clonotype was detected once. This sequence joins TRBV9 and TRBJ2-3; D remains ambiguous. The CDR3 sequence is 13 residues long. The V end lost 7 bases, the J end lost 0 bases, and 9 bases lay between the germline ends. Germline V gene sequence: CDR1 SGDLS, CDR2 YYNGEE. CDR3 loop: CASGLGSTDTQYF. CDR3 nucleotides: TGTGCCAGCGGTCTGGGAAGCACAGATACGCAGTATTTT.

This clonotype has just a few counts. The J gene is TRBJ2-5, the V gene TRBV20-1, with D unclear. Germline CDR1 is DFQATT and CDR2 is SNEGSKA (reference sequence). Trimming cost V 7 bases and J 5 bases, with 11 bases left between them. The CDR3 consists of 11 residues. The CDR3 nucleotides read TGCAGTGAAGAGAAGAGGGAGACCCAGTACTTC. Protein sequence: CSEEKRETQYF.

Only a few counts were recorded for this clonotype. This rearrangement joins TRBV3-1 to TRBJ2-1; D call uncertain. The V and J ends lost 0 bases and 3 bases respectively, with 9 bases between them. CDR1 LGHDT and CDR2 YNNKEL come from the germline V gene (reference sequence). The CDR3 extends over 15 amino acids. This CDR3 reads CASSQERLNYNEQFF. CDR3 bases: TGTGCCAGCAGCCAAGAACGGCTCAACTACAATGAGCAGTTCTTC.

This clonotype came up a few times. The V and J genes are TRBV6-1 and TRBJ2-7; D remains ambiguous. Germline values: CDR1 MNHNS, CDR2 SASEGT. The length of the CDR3 is 15 residues. Trimming left V 7 bases short and J 2 bases short, with 18 bases between. CDR3 protein: CASNKRQKQTYEQYF. In DNA, the CDR3 is TGTGCCAGCAACAAGAGGCAGAAGCAAACCTACGAGCAGTACTTC.

The J gene is TRBJ2-5, the V gene TRBV7-9; TRBD1 matches 7 bases. The CDR3 contains 15 residues. The V and J ends lost 4 bases and 8 bases, in that order; junction bases with no gene match: 13. Germline V gene lookup returns CDR1 SEHNR and CDR2 FQNEAQ (reference sequence). Here the CDR3 reads CASSSMWDSLGTQYF. As DNA, the CDR3 is TGTGCCAGCAGCTCGATGTGGGACAGTTTAGGAACCCAGTACTTC. Looking up the rest from reference TRBV7-9 and TRBJ2-5 gives the full variable domain: DTGVSQNPRHKITKRGQNVTFRCDPISEHNRLYWYRQTLGQGPEFLTYFQNEAQLEKSRLLSDRFSAERPKGSFSTLEIQRTEQGDSAMYLCASSSMWDSLGTQYFGPGTRLLVL.

The rearrangement joins TRBV7-8 to TRBJ2-2, with TRBD1 as a possible D gene (6 bases). Trimming left V 3 bases short and J 6 bases short, with 14 bases between. The CDR3 has 15 amino acids. CDR1 and CDR2 (germline): SGHVS, FQNEAQ. The DNA of the CDR3 is TGTGCCAGCAGCTTGGGGGCGCCGGGGTCCGGGGAGCTGTTTTTT. Translating gives CASSLGAPGSGELFF.

V is TRBV6-5 and J is TRBJ2-5; no clear D gene. CDR1 MNHEY and CDR2 SVGAGI come from the germline V gene. There are 15 residues in the CDR3. V lost 0 bases to trimming and J lost 0 bases, with 8 bases between them. The CDR3 reads CASSYSSRYQETQYF. The CDR3, as DNA: TGTGCCAGCAGTTACTCGAGCAGGTACCAAGAGACCCAGTACTTC.

V usage is TRBV20-1 and J usage is TRBJ2-2; 9 bases are shared with TRBD2. The V gene's germline CDR1 is DFQATT and CDR2 SNEGSKA (reference sequence). The junction had 7 bases not matched to a gene; V was cut back by 0 bases and J by 5 bases. The CDR3 length is 16 residues. The CDR3 DNA sequence: TGCAGTGCTAGAGATGAGAGCGGGAGGTTGACCGGGGAGCTGTTTTTT. Translated, it gives CSARDESGRLTGELFF.

V and J are TRBV29-1 and TRBJ2-3; D gene uncertain. V was cut by 4 bases and J by 0 bases, with 5 bases left in between. Germline CDR1 reads SQVTM; CDR2 reads ANQGSEA. This CDR3 is built from 12 residues. The CDR3 loop reads CSVGVSTDTQYF. The CDR3 bases are TGCAGCGTTGGGGTGAGCACAGATACGCAGTATTTT.

The chain links TRBV2 to TRBJ1-4; 7 bases fit TRBD1. Germline V gene data show CDR1 as SNHLY and CDR2 as FYNNEI. CDR3 length: 15 amino acids. V lost 7 bases and J lost 4; bases outside the gene matches: 9. The CDR3 sequence: CASKERDSFNEKLFF. CDR3 coding DNA: TGTGCCAGCAAAGAAAGGGACAGTTTTAATGAAAAACTGTTTTTT.

A few counts support this clonotype. The CDR3 region is CASSVGGGPPYNEQFF. The CDR3 nucleotides are TGTGCCAGCAGTGTCGGCGGGGGGCCGCCCTACAATGAGCAGTTCTTC. The chain uses TRBV2 and TRBJ2-1; 8 bases are a match to TRBD2. The junction had 7 bases not matched to a gene; V was cut back by 4 bases and J by 2 bases. CDR1 SNHLY and CDR2 FYNNEI come from the germline V gene. There are 16 residues in the CDR3.

The genes are TRBV4-2 and TRBJ2-2, with a tentative D call TRBD1 (6 bases). The CDR3 totals 15 residues. Trimming removed 0 bases at V and 4 bases at J, with 9 bases between. The germline V gene encodes CDR1 LGHNA and CDR2 YNFKEQ. The DNA of the CDR3 is TGTGCCAGCAGCCAAGAAAGACAGGCCACCGGGGAGCTGTTTTTT. Its translation: CASSQERQATGELFF.

The chain joins TRBV20-1 to TRBJ2-5; 10 nucleotides line up with TRBD2. The trim removed 4 bases at V and 2 bases at J, leaving 4 bases unmatched. This CDR3 region has 14 residues. The germline V gene encodes CDR1 DFQATT and CDR2 SNEGSKA (reference sequence). In nucleotides, the CDR3 is TGCAGTGCTACTAGCGGGGGCCCTCAAGAGACCCAGTACTTC. Residues: CSATSGGPQETQYF.

This clonotype was observed a handful of times. V and J are TRBV20-1 and TRBJ1-3; TRBD1 might be the D (5 bases). Trimming took 1 base from V and 16 from J, leaving 20 bases between them. Germline V gene data show CDR1 as DFQATT and CDR2 as SNEGSKA (reference sequence). This CDR3 is built from 13 residues. This CDR3 is CSARGQSGGGIYF. The DNA of the CDR3 is TGCAGTGCTAGAGGGCAGAGTGGGGGAGGTATTTATTTT.

V usage is TRBV7-6 and J usage is TRBJ2-7, with D perhaps TRBD1 (6 bases). V was pared by 1 base and J by 4 bases, with 14 bases between. The germline V gene has CDR1 SGHVS and CDR2 FNYEAQ. The length of the CDR3 is 15 residues. DNA of the CDR3: TGTGCCAGCAGCTTAGGGGACCGAGGACAGTACGAGCAGTACTTC. This sequence encodes CASSLGDRGQYEQYF.

The rearrangement joins TRBV4-2 to TRBJ1-1; D remains unclear. In germline, CDR1 is LGHNA, CDR2 YNFKEQ. The CDR3 consists of 13 residues. Trimming took 1 base from V and 6 from J, leaving 9 bases between them. The CDR3 nucleotides read TGTGCCAGCAGCCAAGGACGGGGTTCTGAAGCTTTCTTT. Its translation: CASSQGRGSEAFF.

The chain joins TRBV6-2 or TRBV6-3 to TRBJ2-7, with no clear D. With 6 bases removed from V and 2 bases from J, the gap between germline ends came to 11 bases. The CDR3 has 13 residues. Per the germline V gene, CDR1 is MNHEY and CDR2 is SVGEGT. The CDR3, as DNA: TGTGCCAGCAGGACCAAACCACCCTACGAGCAGTACTTC. Translation: CASRTKPPYEQYF.

In regard to this clonotype: An end of the junction differs from the germline gene, which may be a read error. The chain recombines TRBV12-3 or TRBV12-4 with TRBJ2-6; no clear D gene. The CDR3 runs to 15 residues. The CDR3 nucleotides read TGTGCCAGCACTTTAGGGAACTCTGGGGCCAACGTCCTGACTTTC. Encoded protein: CASTLGNSGANVLTF.

This clonotype was observed a few times. This sequence joins TRBV6-2 or TRBV6-3 and TRBJ2-3; possibly TRBD2 for D (5 bases). Between the trimmed V and J ends, which lost 2 bases and 2 bases, there was a span of 20 bases. The CDR3 has 18 amino acids. Looked up from germline, CDR1 is MNHEY and CDR2 is SVGEGT. The DNA of the CDR3 is TGTGCCAGCAGTTACGCGTTTCTAGCAAGTATGAACACAGATACGCAGTATTTT. Its translation is CASSYAFLASMNTDTQYF.

This rearrangement joins TRBV18 to TRBJ2-5; TRBD1 matches at 7 bases. CDR3 size: 14 residues. V trimming: 2 bases; J trimming: 2 bases; junction bases outside the gene matches: 2. Germline V lookup: CDR1 KGHSH, CDR2 LQKENI. This chain's CDR3 is CASSPSGQQETQYF. The CDR3 DNA reads as TGTGCCAGCTCACCATCGGGACAGCAAGAGACCCAGTACTTC.

This clonotype was seen only a few times. V usage is TRBV3-1 and J usage is TRBJ2-1; 7 nucleotides align to TRBD2. The V gene end was trimmed by 1 base and the J gene end by 5 bases; junction bases not matched to a gene: 11. The CDR3 loop spans 17 amino acids. CDR1 LGHDT and CDR2 YNNKEL come from the germline V gene (reference sequence). CDR3 loop: CASSQVWGSGAHNEQFF. The CDR3 bases are TGTGCCAGCAGCCAAGTGTGGGGCAGCGGGGCCCACAATGAGCAGTTCTTC.

This chain uses TRBV6-2 or TRBV6-3 with TRBJ2-2, with 12 nucleotides matching TRBD2. The CDR3 sequence is 19 residues long. The junction had 7 bases not matched to a gene; V was cut back by 0 bases and J by 2 bases. Germline V gene lookup returns CDR1 MNHEY and CDR2 SVGEGT. Here the CDR3 reads CASSYSRLAGVFNTGELFF. The CDR3 DNA is TGTGCCAGCAGTTACTCGAGACTAGCGGGAGTGTTTAACACCGGGGAGCTGTTTTTT.

This clonotype showed up just a few times. The chain recombines TRBV10-2 with TRBJ2-7; weak D call: TRBD2 (6 bases). This CDR3 comprises 14 residues. The V end was cut by 6 bases, the J end by 7 bases, with 19 bases between. Germline V gene data show CDR1 as WSHSY and CDR2 as SAAADI. The CDR3 protein is CASRAGLLTPEQYF. The CDR3 DNA is TGCGCCAGCAGGGCGGGACTCCTTACCCCAGAGCAGTACTTC.

The chain joins TRBV7-6 to TRBJ2-1; 9 nucleotides align to TRBD1. The CDR3 has 13 amino acids. J gave up 9 bases and V 4 bases, and 4 bases lay outside the gene matches. Germline values: CDR1 SGHVS, CDR2 FNYEAQ. CDR3 DNA: TGTGCCAGCAGCTCCGGGACAGGGTTTGAGCAGTTCTTC. This translates into CASSSGTGFEQFF. The full variable domain, its missing parts supplied by reference TRBV7-6 and TRBJ2-1, is GAGVSQSPRYKVTKRGQDVALRCDPISGHVSLYWYRQALGQGPEFLTYFNYEAQQDKSGLPNDRFSAERPEGSISTLTIQRTEQRDSAMYRCASSSGTGFEQFFGPGTRLTVL.

The V call is TRBV20-1, the J call TRBJ2-3, with a weak D call TRBD2 (6 bases). Germline V gives CDR1 DFQATT, CDR2 SNEGSKA (reference sequence). CDR3 length: 13 residues. Trimming shortened V by 6 bases and J by 5 bases, and 15 bases separated the two germline ends. CDR3 nucleotide sequence: TGCAGTGCCCGAGGGCGGGAAGTAGATACGCAGTATTTT. Translating it yields CSARGREVDTQYF.

The CDR3 DNA reads TGTGCCAGCAGTGACGACGACACCGGGGAGCTGTTTTTT. Translated, it gives CASSDDDTGELFF. The chain recombines TRBV6-1 with TRBJ2-2; D is uncertain. There are 13 residues in the CDR3. Germline CDR1 and CDR2: MNHNS and SASEGT. V was cut by 3 bases and J by 3 bases, with 5 bases left in between.

This clonotype occurred a few times. V and J are TRBV10-3 and TRBJ2-7, with D uncertain. The germline V gene encodes CDR1 ENHRY and CDR2 SYGVKD. V shed 7 bases and J shed 4 bases, with 11 bases lying between them. CDR3 length: 12 amino acids. CDR3 sequence: CAINNGYYEQYF. The CDR3 DNA sequence: TGTGCCATCAACAACGGCTATTACGAGCAGTACTTC.

This clonotype has just a few counts. This chain connects TRBV24-1 to TRBJ1-1; D may be TRBD1 (5 bases). This CDR3 has 14 amino acids. With 4 bases removed from V and 1 base from J, the gap between germline ends came to 9 bases. Per the germline V gene, CDR1 is KGHDR and CDR2 is SFDVKD. CDR3 in amino acids: CATSDATGNTEAFF. The CDR3 DNA follows: TGTGCCACCAGTGACGCAACAGGGAACACTGAAGCTTTCTTT.

This clonotype was seen a handful of times. The rearrangement uses TRBV10-3 and TRBJ1-1; no firm D call. With 7 bases removed from V and 1 base from J, the gap between germline ends came to 7 bases. The CDR3 contains 12 residues. Germline CDR1 and CDR2: ENHRY and SYGVKD. The CDR3 here is CAIKVGNTEAFF. The DNA of the CDR3 is TGTGCCATCAAGGTGGGGAACACTGAAGCTTTCTTT.

The rearrangement uses TRBV21-1 and TRBJ2-7. TRBV21-1 is deemed a pseudogene. There are 15 residues in the CDR3. CDR3 loop: CASILATRSSYEQYF. The DNA for the CDR3 is TGTGCCAGTATTTTAGCAACCCGGAGCTCCTACGAGCAGTACTTC.